This T cell receptor (beta chain) was identified in a study of blood T cell repertoires in COVID-19. The wider study: From the United States, Italy and Spain came samples of acute and convalescent COVID-19. The analysed material was cDNA or gDNA that came from T cells, B-cell-depleted T cells, or PBMCs.

CDR1 MDHEN and CDR2 SYDVKM come from the germline V gene. The CDR3 extends over 16 amino acids. J lost 2 bases, V lost 7 bases, and 11 bases had no gene match. Per the original data handling: Estimated nucleated cell counts came from reference gene primer amplification. Sequencing used immunoSEQ multiplex PCR; TCRdb keeps in-frame clones, though not all of them. The V and J calls and clone size come from that table; D and trimming were worked out from the DNA. The sample records 130,000 to 150,000 clones, 85% to 90% being singletons. This TCR was recovered from a woman aged 60-70 years with active COVID-19. The genes are TRBV28 and TRBJ2-3, with 8 nucleotides matching TRBD2. Sequencing was performed on peripheral blood. CDR3 sequence reads: CASTRGAGGLTDTQYF. As DNA, the CDR3 is TGTGCCAGCACCCGCGGGGCGGGAGGCCTCACAGATACGCAGTATTTT.